The rows below give T cell receptor beta chains drawn from one sample of a study of shared clonotypes between healthy human individuals. Assay used: immunoSEQ multiplex PCR; TCRdb lists only in-frame clones, some missing. The sample has 2.5 million or so clones, over 85% seen once. Sequencing used naive CD4+ T cells sorted from blood. These receptors came from a young man in good health. The CDR3 runs from the conserved cysteine through the conserved F or W. A D gene is named only where the DNA matches it firmly. Part of the rows lack a size; the others show once, few, many or a class for expanded clones.

v_gene	j_gene	d_gene	abundance	CDR3aa	CDR3nt
TRBV7-2	TRBJ2-3	-	-	CASSQAGTDTQYF	TGTGCCAGCAGCCAGGCAGGGACAGATACGCAGTATTTT
TRBV15	TRBJ2-5	-	-	CATSSPSLYQETQYF	TGTGCCACCAGCAGCCCTTCATTGTACCAAGAGACCCAGTACTTC
TRBV12-1	TRBJ2-3	-	-	CASSHPRGTADTQYF	TGTGCCAGCAGCCACCCTAGGGGTACTGCAGATACGCAGTATTTT
TRBV5-4	TRBJ1-3	-	-	CASSLAQAAGNTIYF	TGTGCCAGCAGCTTGGCGCAGGCCGCTGGAAACACCATATATTTT
TRBV5-1	TRBJ2-3	TRBD2	-	CASSPGLAGGITDTQYF	TGCGCCAGCAGCCCGGGACTAGCGGGGGGGATCACAGATACGCAGTATTTT
TRBV4-1	TRBJ2-5	-	once	CASSQFGAGLETQYF	TGCGCCAGCAGCCAATTTGGGGCGGGACTAGAGACCCAGTACTTC
TRBV18	TRBJ2-7	TRBD1	few	CASSPGQSSYEQYF	TGTGCCAGCTCACCGGGACAGAGCTCCTACGAGCAGTACTTC
TRBV6-1	TRBJ2-7	-	-	CASRLNYEQYF	TGTGCCTCCCGACTTAACTACGAGCAGTACTTC
TRBV5-1	TRBJ2-2	-	-	CASSLEAAANTGELFF	TGCGCCAGCAGCTTGGAGGCGGCAGCGAACACCGGGGAGCTGTTTTTT
TRBV27	TRBJ2-5	TRBD1	-	CASSARETGSETQYF	TGTGCCAGCAGTGCAAGGGAGACAGGGTCAGAGACCCAGTACTTC
TRBV11-2	TRBJ1-4	TRBD1	-	CASSFTAGQGFEKLFF	TGTGCCAGCAGCTTTACTGCGGGACAGGGCTTTGAAAAACTGTTTTTT
TRBV7-9	TRBJ1-1	-	-	CASSLPGPNTEAFF	TGTGCCAGCAGCTTACCAGGGCCGAACACTGAAGCTTTCTTT
TRBV5-6	TRBJ2-5	-	-	CASSFQDQETQYF	TGTGCCAGCAGCTTCCAGGATCAAGAGACCCAGTACTTC
TRBV6-7	TRBJ1-6	-	few	CASSQRGPPAENSPLHF	TGTGCCAGCAGTCAGAGAGGCCCCCCAGCGGAAAATTCACCCCTCCACTTT
TRBV6-1	TRBJ1-5	-	-	CASSERGYSNQPQHF	TGTGCCAGCAGTGAACGCGGGTATAGCAATCAGCCCCAGCATTTT